The 7 T cell receptor beta chains below come from one sample, sequenced in a study of OX40 agonist ivuxolimab in advanced cancers. The table came from immunoSEQ multiplex PCR; TCRdb's copy has only in-frame clones and leaves some out. The profile shows about 76,000 clones, 85% to 90% of them singletons. Sequencing used CD4+ or CD8+ T cells sorted from blood, obtained in a trial of the OX40 agonist ivuxolimab. The receptors here all came from an adult with an advanced solid tumor such as melanoma, head and neck, liver or kidney cancer.

V is TRBV2 and J is TRBJ2-5, with D unresolved. The ends were cut back, 7 bases at V and 2 bases at J, with 8 bases in the middle. This CDR3 contains 12 residues. Germline CDR1 is SNHLY and CDR2 is FYNNEI. The CDR3 protein is CASTLEQETQYF. As DNA, the CDR3 is TGTGCCAGCACGCTGGAACAAGAGACCCAGTACTTC.

The V call is TRBV30, the J call TRBJ1-2; D is ambiguous. This CDR3 region has 13 residues. Trimming took off 1 base at V and 2 bases at J, with 8 bases between the two ends. CDR1 and CDR2 from the germline V gene are GTSNPN and SVGIG (reference sequence). CDR3 in DNA: TGTGCCTGGAGTGAAAGGGCGAACTATGGCTACACCTTC. Its protein product is CAWSERANYGYTF.

V and J are TRBV11-2 and TRBJ1-2; 8 bases map to TRBD1. The germline gives CDR1 SGHAT, CDR2 FQNNGV. Trimming cost V 1 base and J 13 bases; bases outside gene matches: 11. The CDR3 runs to 14 residues. CDR3 nucleotides: TGTGCCAGCAGCTTAGTAGGGCCGGGACAGGCCCGCACCTTC. Residues: CASSLVGPGQARTF.

The genes are TRBV5-5 and TRBJ1-5; D might be TRBD1 (6 bases). The length of the CDR3 is 15 residues. The germline V gene has CDR1 SGHKS and CDR2 YYEKEE (reference sequence). V dropped 4 bases and J dropped 3 bases, with 14 bases sitting between them. The CDR3 reads CASSRDGQNNQPQHF. CDR3 in DNA: TGTGCCAGCAGCCGCGACGGACAGAACAATCAGCCCCAGCATTTT.

This clone showed up just once. The chain has TRBV28 and TRBJ1-2; 9 bases align to TRBD1. With V trimmed by 7 bases and J by 4 bases, 7 bases remained unmatched. The CDR3 totals 14 residues. CDR1 is MDHEN, CDR2 SYDVKM, per germline. Here the CDR3 reads CASNSGQGSYGYTF. The CDR3 nucleotides read TGTGCCAGCAATTCGGGACAGGGCAGCTATGGCTACACCTTC.

The chain combines TRBV5-4 with TRBJ2-2, with TRBD1 as a possible D gene (5 bases). V was clipped by 5 bases and J by 1 base, with 12 bases between them. Germline CDR1 SGHNT, CDR2 YYREEE (reference sequence). The CDR3 has 15 amino acids. This CDR3 reads CASRPDQGNTGELFF. Written as DNA, the CDR3 is TGTGCCAGCAGACCGGACCAGGGGAACACCGGGGAGCTGTTTTTT.

The chain recombines TRBV10-1 with TRBJ2-3, with 7 bases aligning to TRBD2. CDR1 WNHNN and CDR2 SYGVQD come from the germline V gene (reference sequence). This CDR3 spans 13 amino acids. The J segment lost 7 bases and the V segment lost 3 bases, leaving 4 bases of the junction unmatched. CDR3 coding DNA: TGCGCCAGCAGTGAAGGACTAGGAAATACGCAGTATTTT. This codes for CASSEGLGNTQYF.